This T cell receptor beta chain originates from a study of glioma-infiltrating T cells after dendritic cell vaccination. Study-wide context: Monocyte-derived dendritic cells, cultured roughly 7 days with IL-4 and GM-CSF, were pulsed with autologous tumor lysate.

Time point reported: after dendritic cell vaccination, including at tumor progression/relapse. Patients had residual fresh-frozen tumor tissue and more than two years of survival data. All glioblastoma patients lacked an isocitrate dehydrogenase mutation. PBMC sampling occurred before vaccination, two weeks after the third dose, and at progression. Trimming pared 1 base from V and 6 bases from J, leaving 17 bases between. In germline, CDR1 is SGHRS, CDR2 YFSETQ. The CDR3 sequence is 15 residues long. This table comes from immunoSEQ multiplex PCR, and its TCRdb copy is limited to in-frame clones, with some not included. This repertoire shows roughly 100,000 clones, roughly 80% found once; its top ten account for roughly 6.8%.

Sequencing was performed on blood, taken after dendritic cell vaccination. The rearrangement uses TRBV5-1 and TRBJ2-7; no clear D gene. The origin of this receptor is a human donor with glioblastoma. CDR3 in DNA: TGCGCCAGCAGCTTGTTATACCCGGTGACGGGCGAGCAGTACTTC. Amino acid sequence: CASSLLYPVTGEQYF.